Presented here are 8 T cell receptor beta chains from one specimen sequenced in a study of cytomegalovirus exposure and HLA in healthy donors. The PCR contained 60 Vbeta and 13 Jbeta primers. The repertoire was sequenced with immunoSEQ multiplex PCR; TCRdb's copy has only in-frame clones and lacks some. This repertoire shows 150,000 to 200,000 clones, around 75% found once; its top ten account for about 2%. The sample comprised PBMCs. The receptors shown here come from a human donor in good health.

The rearrangement uses TRBV7-9 and TRBJ1-2; 8 bases map to TRBD1. CDR3 size: 18 residues. The V gene's germline CDR1 is SEHNR and CDR2 FQNEAQ (reference sequence). Trimming took 3 bases from V and 8 from J; bases not matched to a gene: 20. The CDR3 sequence: CASSFSGSGGGRLWGYTF. In nucleotides, the CDR3 is TGTGCCAGCAGCTTTTCCGGTTCAGGGGGCGGTCGGCTATGGGGCTACACCTTC.

Here the CDR3 reads CASSSPVEGKAGELFF. CDR3 sequence (DNA): TGTGCCAGCAGCTCGCCCGTGGAGGGAAAGGCCGGGGAGCTGTTTTTT. V and J are TRBV11-2 and TRBJ2-2; a weak D match, TRBD2 (6 bases). The CDR3 is 16 amino acids. The ends were cut back, 4 bases at V and 6 bases at J, with 18 bases in the middle. In germline, CDR1 is SGHAT, CDR2 FQNNGV.

The chain is built from TRBV6-1 and TRBJ1-4; D is undetermined. This CDR3 region has 15 residues. Germline-derived CDR1 and CDR2 are MNHNS and SASEGT. Between the trimmed V and J ends, which lost 6 bases and 4 bases, there was a span of 15 bases. The CDR3 DNA follows: TGTGCCAGCAGCGCGACGGACTACCATAATGAAAAACTGTTTTTT. Protein sequence: CASSATDYHNEKLFF.

The CDR3, as DNA: TGTGCCAGCAGTGAGTCCAGGGAGGCTGAAGCTTTCTTT. This translates into CASSESREAEAFF. The V call is TRBV2, the J call TRBJ1-1; weak D call: TRBD1 (5 bases). The germline V gene encodes CDR1 SNHLY and CDR2 FYNNEI. The CDR3 has 13 residues. With 3 bases removed from V and 6 bases from J, the gap between germline ends came to 11 bases.

This sequence joins TRBV7-8 and TRBJ2-7, with 12 positions matching TRBD1. Trimming cost V 3 bases and J 7 bases; bases outside gene matches: 7. The CDR3 loop spans 15 amino acids. Germline assignment: CDR1 SGHVS and CDR2 FQNEAQ. CDR3 region: CASSLWGQGAWEQYF. In DNA form, the CDR3 reads TGTGCCAGCAGCTTGTGGGGACAGGGGGCATGGGAGCAGTACTTC.

The genes are TRBV2 and TRBJ1-2, with no clear D. V lost 3 bases and J 8 bases, leaving 13 bases between the germline ends. The germline V gene encodes CDR1 SNHLY and CDR2 FYNNEI. The CDR3 is 13 residues long. The CDR3 protein is CASSDRVANGYTF. In DNA form, the CDR3 reads TGTGCCAGCAGTGATCGGGTAGCGAACGGCTACACCTTC.

J is TRBJ2-2 and V is TRBV6-5, with a weak D call TRBD1 (6 bases). The CDR3 contains 15 residues. Germline assignment: CDR1 MNHEY and CDR2 SVGAGI. Trimming cost V 2 bases and J 1 base, with 8 bases left between them. CDR3 protein: CASSYPGQNTGELFF. CDR3 DNA: TGTGCCAGCAGTTACCCGGGACAGAACACCGGGGAGCTGTTTTTT.

The V and J genes are TRBV6-5 and TRBJ2-5; D might be TRBD1 (6 bases). V was cut by 3 bases and J by 1 base, with 9 bases left in between. The CDR3 runs 14 residues. The germline V gene encodes CDR1 MNHEY and CDR2 SVGAGI. This chain's CDR3 is CASSYGGVQETQYF. Written as DNA, the CDR3 is TGTGCCAGCAGTTATGGGGGCGTCCAAGAGACCCAGTACTTC.